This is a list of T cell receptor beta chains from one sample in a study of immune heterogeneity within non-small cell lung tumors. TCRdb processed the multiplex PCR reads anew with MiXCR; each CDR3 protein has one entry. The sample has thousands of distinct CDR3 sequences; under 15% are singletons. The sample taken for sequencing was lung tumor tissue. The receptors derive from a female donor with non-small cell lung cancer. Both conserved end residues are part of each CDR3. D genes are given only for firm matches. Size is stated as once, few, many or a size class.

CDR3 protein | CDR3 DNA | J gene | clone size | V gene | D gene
CASSRSGTSGLSGPTGELFF | TGTGCCAGCAGCAGATCCGGGACTAGCGGGCTTTCGGGACCCACCGGGGAGCTGTTTTTT | TRBJ2-2 | medium-sized | TRBV11-2 | TRBD2
CSASPGLSNQPQHF | TGCAGTGCTAGCCCAGGGTTGAGCAATCAGCCCCAGCATTTT | TRBJ1-5 | many | TRBV20-1 | NA
CSASRGAGGNSPLHF | TGCAGTGCTAGTCGAGGGGCAGGGGGCAATTCACCCCTCCACTTT | TRBJ1-6 | medium-sized | TRBV20-1 | TRBD1
CASSFLQGVDNEQFF | TGTGCCAGCTCCTTCCTCCAGGGGGTGGACAATGAGCAGTTCTTC | TRBJ2-1 | medium-sized | TRBV27 | TRBD1
CASSIGADTQYF | TGTGCCAGCAGTATCGGAGCAGATACGCAGTATTTT | TRBJ2-3 | medium-sized | TRBV27 | NA
CASSASSGAYNEQFF | TGTGCCAGCAGCGCAAGTAGCGGGGCCTACAATGAGCAGTTCTTC | TRBJ2-1 | medium-sized | TRBV9 | TRBD2
CASRHINEQFF | TGCGCCAGCAGACATATAAATGAGCAGTTCTTC | TRBJ2-1 | medium-sized | TRBV5-1 | NA
CASSQFSGGTYNEQFF | TGTGCCAGCAGTCAATTTAGCGGGGGAACGTACAATGAGCAGTTCTTC | TRBJ2-1 | medium-sized | TRBV6-1 | TRBD2
CASSRGGSSYEQYF | TGTGCCAGCAGCCGGGGAGGGAGCTCCTACGAGCAGTACTTC | TRBJ2-7 | medium-sized | TRBV28 | TRBD2
CASSLGDGKPQFF | TGTGCCAGCAGCTTAGGTGACGGGAAACCGCAGTTCTTC | TRBJ2-1 | medium-sized | TRBV11-2 | NA
CASSQGLASSGSTDEQFF | TGTGCCAGCAGCCAAGGGTTGGCATCTAGCGGGAGCACGGATGAGCAGTTCTTC | TRBJ2-1 | once | TRBV16 | TRBD2
CASSDVRTSGPNEQFF | TGTGCCAGCAGTGACGTGAGGACTAGCGGGCCCAATGAGCAGTTCTTC | TRBJ2-1 | medium-sized | TRBV28 | TRBD2
CASSPSAGGEQYF | TGTGCCAGCAGCCCATCGGCAGGCGGGGAGCAGTACTTC | TRBJ2-7 | medium-sized | TRBV7-9 | NA
CASDSPTGVFSYEQYF | TGTGCCAGCGACTCCCCGACAGGGGTCTTCTCCTACGAGCAGTACTTC | TRBJ2-7 | medium-sized | TRBV2 | TRBD1
CASSLSPGFDTQYF | TGTGCCAGCAGTTTATCCCCAGGGTTCGATACGCAGTATTTT | TRBJ2-3 | medium-sized | TRBV27 | NA
CASRPGLNTEAFF | TGTGCCAGCAGACCCGGCCTGAACACTGAAGCTTTCTTT | TRBJ1-1 | medium-sized | TRBV10-3 | NA
CAGRVNEKLFF | TGTGCCGGCAGGGTAAATGAAAAACTGTTTTTT | TRBJ1-4 | medium-sized | TRBV7-9 | NA